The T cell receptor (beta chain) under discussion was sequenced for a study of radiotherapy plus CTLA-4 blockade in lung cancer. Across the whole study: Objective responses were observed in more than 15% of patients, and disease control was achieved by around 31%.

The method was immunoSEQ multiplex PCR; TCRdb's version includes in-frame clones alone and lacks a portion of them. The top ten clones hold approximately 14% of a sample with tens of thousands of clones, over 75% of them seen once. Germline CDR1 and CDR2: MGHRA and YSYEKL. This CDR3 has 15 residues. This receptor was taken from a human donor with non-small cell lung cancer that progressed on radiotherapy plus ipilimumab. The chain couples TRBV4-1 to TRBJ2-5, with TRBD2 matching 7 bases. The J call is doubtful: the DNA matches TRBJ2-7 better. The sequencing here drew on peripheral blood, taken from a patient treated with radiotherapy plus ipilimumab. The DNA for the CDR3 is TGCGCCAGCAGCCAAGTGCAGGGAGGGACCTACGAGCAGTACTTC. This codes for CASSQVQGGTYEQYF.